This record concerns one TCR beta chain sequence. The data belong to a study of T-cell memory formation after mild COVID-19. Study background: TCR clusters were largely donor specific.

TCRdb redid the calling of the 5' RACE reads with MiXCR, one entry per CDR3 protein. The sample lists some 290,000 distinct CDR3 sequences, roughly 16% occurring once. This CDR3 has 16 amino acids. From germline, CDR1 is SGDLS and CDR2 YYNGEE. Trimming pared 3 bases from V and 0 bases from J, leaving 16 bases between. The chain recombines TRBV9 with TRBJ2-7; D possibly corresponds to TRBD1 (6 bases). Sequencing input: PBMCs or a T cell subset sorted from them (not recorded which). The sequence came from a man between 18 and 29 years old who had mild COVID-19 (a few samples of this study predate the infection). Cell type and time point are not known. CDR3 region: CASSAGRQDSSYEQYF. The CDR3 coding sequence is TGTGCCAGCAGCGCCGGAAGACAGGATAGCTCCTACGAGCAGTACTTC.